The sequence of this T cell receptor beta chain was determined in a study of T cells expressing NK-cell markers (dated by TCRdb to the early 2020s). Context from the whole study: Roughly 8 donors provided sorted CD3+CD56+NKG2C+, CD3+CD56+NKG2C- and CD3+CD56-NKG2C+ T-cell subsets, whose TCR beta-chain repertoires were profiled. The libraries were sequenced on Illumina HiSeq 2000/2500, MiSeq or NextSeq, producing 2 x 150 bp reads. Most of the eight sequenced donors were HCMV-seropositive and one was HCMV-seronegative. The study sequenced eight donors, all healthy volunteers chosen at random: three men and five women. Paper-wide results and their limitations: Those dominant clonotypes were again the most abundant among CD3+CD56-NKG2C+ cells in several donors, at roughly 25-60.1%. In over five donors, the dominant CD3+CD56+NKG2C+ clonotypes were among the top 10 CD8+ clonotypes and accounted for about 1.0-7.5% of CD8+ T cells. Whether the expanded NKG2C-expressing T cell clones were specific for HCMV antigens was left unclear.

Measured from the cysteine to the phenylalanine, the CDR3 is 15 residues long. This entry has no DNA. The sequencer listed for this sample is Illumina HiSeq 2000. The TCR beta cDNA libraries were made using 5'RACE template switching, a step that added both a universal primer site and unique molecular identifiers. cDNA synthesis was primed from the TCR beta constant segment, followed by two successive PCR amplification steps. The original pipeline was this. MIGEC was used to demultiplex reads and group the reads by UMI, and MiTCR was used to assemble and quantify clonotypes. To exclude erroneous sequences, only TCR cDNA sequences supported by at least two reads were retained. The tcR package was used for downstream repertoire analysis, and clonotypes were matched across fractions by CDR3 nucleotide sequence plus V segment. Antigen specificity was annotated against VDJdb with VDJmatch, allowing one amino acid substitution in CDR3. Based on TCRdb reprocessing of the reads, there is one entry per CDR3 protein sequence, and DNA is missing. The V and J calls were determined by TCRdb, not by the authors. The sample's own table lists around 470,000 distinct CDR3 sequences. Jointly, the top ten make up around 1.4% of the sample.

Concerning this clonotype itself: It has no known antigen specificity.

HCMV-specific IgG was detected in serum with a commercial ELISA kit to determine HCMV serostatus. Peripheral blood mononuclear cells were isolated from blood by Ficoll density gradient centrifugation. The chain is encoded by TRBV12-3 or TRBV12-4 joined to TRBJ2-1; TCRdb gives TRBD1 as the D gene, but with no DNA this cannot be confirmed. The sample comprised blood T cells: a sorted CD56 or NKG2C T cell subset, CD4+ or CD8+ T cells, or bulk PBMC T cells (not recorded which). This receptor was obtained from a woman aged 50 to 60 in good health. Donor details come from another sample of the same person, matched by shared clones. The CDR3 region reads CASSLTGGPNNEQFF.